What follows are 28 T cell receptor beta chains derived from one specimen sequenced in a study of blood T cell repertoires in COVID-19. Repertoires were generated with immunoSEQ multiplex PCR, while TCRdb's copy carries only in-frame clones and drops some. The table shows under 350,000 clones, with roughly nine tenths occurring only once. The sequencing sample was made of PBMCs or T cells enriched from blood (not recorded which). The receptor source for this set is a woman aged 60-75 years who had recovered from COVID-19.

This chain links TRBV6-5 with TRBJ1-3; D might be TRBD1 (6 bases). Germline lookup yields CDR1 MNHEY and CDR2 SVGAGI. Trimming removed 2 bases at V and 4 bases at J, with 9 bases between. CDR3 size: 14 residues. The CDR3 DNA reads as TGTGCCAGCAGTTACCAGGGGTTCGGAAACACCATATATTTT. It translates to CASSYQGFGNTIYF.

There are a few counts of this clone. This chain connects TRBV28 to TRBJ2-7; 7 bases align to TRBD1. The CDR3 runs 14 residues. Germline lookup yields CDR1 MDHEN and CDR2 SYDVKM. V gave up 3 bases and J gave up 6 bases; unmatched junction bases: 8. The CDR3 DNA is TGTGCCAGCAGTTTCAGGGGGACCAAGGGCGAGCAGTACTTC. Its protein is CASSFRGTKGEQYF.

This chain connects TRBV5-1 to TRBJ1-2, with 9 bases identical to TRBD1. The CDR3 loop spans 13 amino acids. The V and J ends lost 4 bases and 6 bases, in that order; junction bases with no gene match: 4. CDR1 and CDR2 (germline): SGHRS, YFSETQ. The CDR3 spells CASSLGTGNGYTF. DNA of the CDR3: TGCGCCAGCAGCCTAGGGACAGGGAATGGCTACACCTTC.

V gene TRBV30 combines with J gene TRBJ1-1; D uncertain. V lost 0 bases and J 8 bases, leaving 7 bases between the germline ends. Germline lookup yields CDR1 GTSNPN and CDR2 SVGIG (reference sequence). The CDR3 length is 11 residues. CDR3 amino acids: CAWSVSFEAFF. In DNA form, the CDR3 reads TGTGCCTGGAGTGTGAGTTTCGAAGCTTTCTTT. The full variable domain, rest sourced from reference TRBV30 and TRBJ1-1, is SQTIHQWPATLVQPVGSPLSLECTVEGTSNPNLYWYRQAAGRGLQLLFYSVGIGQISSEVPQNLSASRPQDRQFILSSKKLLLSDSGFYLCAWSVSFEAFFGQGTRLTVV.

The J gene is TRBJ2-5, the V gene TRBV10-1, with 14 positions matching TRBD2. Germline V gene sequence: CDR1 WNHNN, CDR2 SYGVQD (reference sequence). V lost 5 bases, J lost 5 bases, and 4 bases stayed unmatched. CDR3 length equals 15 residues. Written as DNA, the CDR3 is TGCGCCAGCAGTTCGGGACTAGCGGGAGCGGAGACCCAGTACTTC. Translation gives CASSSGLAGAETQYF.

Worth noting for this clone: A junction boundary mismatches the germline segment, possibly from a read error. This chain joins TRBV7-7 and TRBJ2-2; D call uncertain. CDR1 and CDR2 (germline): SSHAT, FNYEAQ (reference sequence). The CDR3 length is 13 residues. The CDR3 reads CASSPTVAGELFF. The DNA of the CDR3 is TGTGCTAGCAGTCCCACGGTCGCCGGGGAGCTGTTTTTT.

The chain carries TRBV27 and TRBJ1-2, with a possible D match to TRBD1 (5 bases). V was pared by 7 bases and J by 4 bases, with 13 bases between. The CDR3 totals 13 residues. In germline, CDR1 is MNHEY, CDR2 SMNVEV (reference sequence). In nucleotides, the CDR3 is TGTGCCAGCACCTCTCGGGGGGGCTATGGCTACACCTTC. It is translated as CASTSRGGYGYTF.

The gene calls are TRBV29-1 and TRBJ1-3; tentative D call: TRBD1 (5 bases). V lost 3 bases, J lost 4 bases, and 10 bases lay in between. Germline CDR1 reads SQVTM; CDR2 reads ANQGSEA. This CDR3 spans 13 amino acids. CDR3 bases: TGCAGCGTTGATGGCCAGGGAGGAAACACCATATATTTT. Protein sequence: CSVDGQGGNTIYF.

The gene calls are TRBV9 and TRBJ2-3; 7 bases are a match to TRBD1. The germline V gene has CDR1 SGDLS and CDR2 YYNGEE. J lost 5 bases, V lost 2 bases, and 5 bases had no gene match. The CDR3 is made up of 14 amino acids. The CDR3, as DNA: TGTGCCAGCAGCGTTACAGGGGCGAGAGATACGCAGTATTTT. Its protein product is CASSVTGARDTQYF.

The rearrangement links TRBV11-2 to TRBJ1-1, with D uncertain. This CDR3 region has 11 residues. Germline V gene data show CDR1 as SGHAT and CDR2 as FQNNGV. V lost 1 base and J 8 bases, leaving 5 bases between the germline ends. The CDR3 coding sequence is TGTGCCAGCAGCTTAGTGAGCGAAGCTTTCTTT. Protein: CASSLVSEAFF.

This chain links TRBV2 with TRBJ2-4; 12 positions match TRBD2. Trimming at V came to 6 bases and at J to 5 bases, leaving 5 bases not matched to a gene. Germline-derived CDR1 and CDR2 are SNHLY and FYNNEI. This CDR3 is built from 15 residues. Here the CDR3 reads CASRARLAGENIQYF. Here the CDR3 DNA reads TGTGCCAGCAGGGCAAGACTAGCGGGGGAAAACATTCAGTACTTC. Together with reference TRBV2 and TRBJ2-4, the CDR3 gives the full variable domain: EPEVTQTPSHQVTQMGQEVILRCVPISNHLYFYWYRQILGQKVEFLVSFYNNEISEKSEIFDDQFSVERPDGSNFTLKIRSTKLEDSAMYFCASRARLAGENIQYFGAGTRLSVL.

The rearrangement joins TRBV7-9 to TRBJ2-4; 7 nucleotides match TRBD1. CDR1 is SEHNR, CDR2 FQNEAQ, per germline (reference sequence). V was pared by 4 bases and J by 12 bases, with 24 bases of the junction left unmatched. There are 18 residues in the CDR3. The CDR3 DNA follows: TGTGCCAGCAGCTCGCCCGGGACAGCATCCTTAGGGGGTTTGGATCAGTACTTC. This sequence encodes CASSSPGTASLGGLDQYF.

In DNA, the CDR3 is TGTGCCTGGATGTACGGGAGCTCCTACGAGCAGTACTTC. It is translated as CAWMYGSSYEQYF. The V and J genes are TRBV30 and TRBJ2-7; weak D call: TRBD2 (6 bases). CDR1 GTSNPN and CDR2 SVGIG come from the germline V gene (reference sequence). Deletions cut 4 bases from V and 0 bases from J, with 10 bases between. This CDR3 contains 13 residues.

The chain recombines TRBV5-1 with TRBJ1-1; TRBD1 matches at 9 bases. This CDR3 has 16 residues. Per germline, CDR1 SGHRS and CDR2 YFSETQ. V lost 6 bases, J lost 1 base, and 10 bases stayed unmatched. CDR3 sequence reads: CASKGTGQGPNTEAFF. The CDR3 DNA follows: TGCGCCAGCAAGGGTACCGGACAGGGGCCGAACACTGAAGCTTTCTTT.

CDR3 DNA: TGTGCCTGGATGCGGCTAGCGGGGGGGCCAGGTACGCAGTATTTT. This translates into CAWMRLAGGPGTQYF. The chain uses TRBV30 and TRBJ2-3; 12 bases map to TRBD2. The CDR3 is made up of 15 amino acids. Per the germline V gene, CDR1 is GTSNPN and CDR2 is SVGIG (reference sequence). Trimming removed 4 bases from V and 8 bases from J; junction bases left unmatched: 10.

This rearrangement joins TRBV7-2 to TRBJ1-3, with 7 positions matching TRBD1. Looked up from germline, CDR1 is SGHTA and CDR2 is FQGNSA. The CDR3 extends over 15 amino acids. The J segment lost 3 bases and the V segment lost 3 bases, leaving 5 bases of the junction unmatched. The CDR3 here is CASSFEGAGGNTIYF. The CDR3 DNA reads TGTGCCAGCAGCTTCGAGGGGGCTGGTGGAAACACCATATATTTT.

Only one count was recorded for this clone. The gene calls are TRBV3-1 (or the pseudogene TRBV3-2) and TRBJ1-2, with D possibly TRBD1 on 6 matching bases. V lost 4 bases and J lost 2, with 11 bases in between. CDR1 and CDR2 from the germline V gene are LGHDT and YNNKEL (reference sequence). This CDR3 comprises 14 residues. CDR3 protein: CASSLLTGNYGYTF. CDR3 nucleotides: TGTGCCAGCAGCCTCCTCACAGGGAACTATGGCTACACCTTC.

V gene TRBV18 combines with J gene TRBJ2-7, with 10 bases lining up with TRBD1. Germline assignment: CDR1 KGHSH and CDR2 LQKENI. V trimming: 0 bases; J trimming: 2 bases; junction bases outside the gene matches: 4. CDR3 length: 16 amino acids. For the CDR3, the DNA is TGTGCCAGCTCACCACCGCCGGGACAGGGGACCTACGAGCAGTACTTC. Its protein product is CASSPPPGQGTYEQYF.

The V call is TRBV11-2, the J call TRBJ2-3, with 11 bases fitting TRBD2. Germline CDR1 SGHAT, CDR2 FQNNGV. This CDR3 contains 15 residues. V trimming: 6 bases; J trimming: 5 bases; junction bases outside the gene matches: 7. Written as DNA, the CDR3 is TGTGCCAGCAGTGTAGCGGGAGGGCCTGGAGATACGCAGTATTTT. Protein product: CASSVAGGPGDTQYF.

This rearrangement joins TRBV19 to TRBJ2-5; a possible D gene is TRBD2 (5 bases). CDR1 LNHDA and CDR2 SQIVND come from the germline V gene (reference sequence). V was clipped by 1 base and J by 4 bases, with 13 bases between them. This CDR3 has 15 residues. Here the CDR3 reads CASSIAHPRAETQYF. The CDR3 DNA sequence: TGTGCCAGTAGTATAGCCCACCCGCGGGCAGAGACCCAGTACTTC.

The chain couples TRBV9 to TRBJ1-4, with a weak D call TRBD1 (6 bases). V dropped 3 bases and J dropped 7 bases, with 19 bases sitting between them. This CDR3 region has 16 residues. CDR1 is SGDLS, CDR2 YYNGEE, per germline. The CDR3 region has the DNA TGTGCCAGCAGCGCGGGACACTCGGGTTCAATTGAAAAACTGTTTTTT. Amino acids: CASSAGHSGSIEKLFF.

This chain joins TRBV5-1 and TRBJ2-3; 8 bases map to TRBD2. This CDR3 is 16 amino acids long. The V and J ends lost 4 bases and 4 bases, in that order; junction bases with no gene match: 11. The germline gives CDR1 SGHRS, CDR2 YFSETQ. The chain's CDR3 is CASSKIAGLPSDTQYF. CDR3 sequence (DNA): TGCGCCAGCAGCAAGATAGCGGGATTGCCCTCAGATACGCAGTATTTT.

Regarding this clone: The junction departs from germline at one end; a sequencing error may be responsible. Other nucleotide sequences in the sample specify the same CDR3. DNA of the CDR3: TGTGCTATCAGTGATGCGACTAGCGGGGCCTACGAGCAGTACTTC. Residues: CAISDATSGAYEQYF. This rearrangement joins TRBV10-3 to TRBJ2-7, with 11 bases lining up with TRBD2. CDR1 and CDR2 from the germline V gene are ENHRY and SYGVKD. The CDR3 is 15 residues long.

The chain combines TRBV9 with TRBJ1-2; D uncertain. This CDR3 is 15 amino acids long. Germline CDR1 reads SGDLS; CDR2 reads YYNGEE. Between the trimmed V and J ends, which lost 4 bases and 2 bases, there was a span of 15 bases. The CDR3 sequence: CASSPRLMENYGYTF. Here the CDR3 DNA reads TGTGCCAGCAGCCCCCGATTAATGGAGAACTATGGCTACACCTTC.

This chain uses TRBV28 with TRBJ1-5, with 9 bases matching TRBD1. The CDR3 sequence is 16 residues long. The V gene end was trimmed by 6 bases and the J gene end by 7 bases; junction bases not matched to a gene: 13. The V gene's germline CDR1 is MDHEN and CDR2 SYDVKM. The CDR3 loop reads CASRPTTTGGGQPQHF. CDR3 DNA sequence: TGTGCCAGCAGGCCGACCACCACAGGGGGCGGGCAGCCCCAGCATTTT.

This chain joins TRBV13 and TRBJ2-3; 16 bases line up with TRBD2. CDR3 length equals 18 residues. Germline V gives CDR1 PRHDT, CDR2 FYEKMQ (reference sequence). V shed 1 base and J 1 base; nucleotides not matched to a gene: 2. The CDR3 DNA is TGTGCCAGCAGCTTAGAGGGACTAGCGGGAGGGGGCACAGATACGCAGTATTTT. It specifies CASSLEGLAGGGTDTQYF.

This chain uses TRBV12-3 or TRBV12-4 with TRBJ1-1; D gene unclear. This CDR3 comprises 13 residues. V lost 2 bases to trimming and J lost 7 bases, with 11 bases between them. CDR3 region: CASSLNPFSEAFF. In nucleotides, the CDR3 is TGTGCCAGCAGTTTAAACCCTTTCAGTGAAGCTTTCTTT.

V gene TRBV11-3 combines with J gene TRBJ2-3; 9 bases align to TRBD2. This CDR3 comprises 18 residues. J was trimmed by 0 bases and V by 1 base; bases with no gene match: 8. Germline-derived CDR1 and CDR2 are SGHNT and YENEEA. CDR3 region: CASSLVPFTSGSTDTQYF. In DNA, the CDR3 is TGTGCCAGCAGCTTAGTTCCTTTTACTAGCGGGAGCACAGATACGCAGTATTTT. The full variable domain, in which reference TRBV11-3 and TRBJ2-3 provide the parts outside the CDR3, is EAGVVQSPRYKIIEKKQPVAFWCNPISGHNTLYWYLQNLGQGPELLIRYENEEAVDDSQLPKDRFSAERLKGVDSTLKIQPAELGDSAVYLCASSLVPFTSGSTDTQYFGPGTRLTVL.